The 2 T cell receptor beta chains given below trace back to one sample, sequenced in a study of CD8 T cells in Susac syndrome. cDNA came from roughly 0.47 to 1 ug RNA primed by random hexamers. Each CDR3 protein is one row after TCRdb ran MiXCR on the immunoSEQ multiplex PCR reads. The data hold over 150,000 distinct CDR3 sequences, with roughly 94% observed a single time. The sample comprised CD4+ T cells from PBMCs. Receptors were obtained from a human donor with Susac syndrome.

The table lists this clonotype with a count of one. The gene calls are TRBV19 and TRBJ2-1, with 12 bases fitting TRBD2. Unmatched junction bases numbered 6, after V lost 6 bases and J lost 6 bases. The CDR3 covers 15 residues. Germline-derived CDR1 and CDR2 are LNHDA and SQIVND (reference sequence). The CDR3 bases are TGTGCCAGTAGCCCGACTAGCGGGGGATTCAATGAGCAGTTCTTC. It encodes CASSPTSGGFNEQFF.

The chain carries TRBV2 and TRBJ2-3; D gene ambiguous. This CDR3 region has 12 residues. Germline values: CDR1 SNHLY, CDR2 FYNNEI. Trimming cost V 7 bases and J 3 bases, with 8 bases left between them. For the CDR3, the DNA is TGTGCCAGCAAGGGTGGGACAGATACGCAGTATTTT. Translating it yields CASKGGTDTQYF.